This T cell receptor beta chain stems from a study of T cells after yellow fever vaccination. Study-wide findings and caveats: Clones that expanded after primary vaccination mostly reappeared after the booster (nearly 98% CD4, 75% to 90% CD8). A weaker secondary response peaked on day 5, the primary on day 15.

Making TCR cDNA involved 5'RACE template switching, which added UMIs and a universal primer site. Each CDR3 protein gets one entry after TCRdb re-called the 5' RACE reads with MiXCR. Found here are 40,000 to 55,000 distinct CDR3 sequences, 6.6% of them singletons; the top ten hold about 24%. This clonotype has a handful of counts. V lost 0 bases to trimming and J lost 3 bases; unmatched junction nucleotides: 11. This CDR3 is built from 17 residues. Germline V gives CDR1 LGHNA, CDR2 YSLEER. The gene calls are TRBV4-3 and TRBJ2-7; 7 positions agree with TRBD1. The TCR was taken from a man aged 18 to 30 who received the YFV17D yellow fever vaccine. This specimen was CD8+ T cells not binding an NS4B(214-222) dextramer, sorted from PBMCs, taken 45 days after the first yellow fever vaccination. The CDR3 DNA is TGCGCCAGCAGCCAAGAACTGGCGGACAGGCCCCTCTACGAGCAGTACTTC. This translates into CASSQELADRPLYEQYF.